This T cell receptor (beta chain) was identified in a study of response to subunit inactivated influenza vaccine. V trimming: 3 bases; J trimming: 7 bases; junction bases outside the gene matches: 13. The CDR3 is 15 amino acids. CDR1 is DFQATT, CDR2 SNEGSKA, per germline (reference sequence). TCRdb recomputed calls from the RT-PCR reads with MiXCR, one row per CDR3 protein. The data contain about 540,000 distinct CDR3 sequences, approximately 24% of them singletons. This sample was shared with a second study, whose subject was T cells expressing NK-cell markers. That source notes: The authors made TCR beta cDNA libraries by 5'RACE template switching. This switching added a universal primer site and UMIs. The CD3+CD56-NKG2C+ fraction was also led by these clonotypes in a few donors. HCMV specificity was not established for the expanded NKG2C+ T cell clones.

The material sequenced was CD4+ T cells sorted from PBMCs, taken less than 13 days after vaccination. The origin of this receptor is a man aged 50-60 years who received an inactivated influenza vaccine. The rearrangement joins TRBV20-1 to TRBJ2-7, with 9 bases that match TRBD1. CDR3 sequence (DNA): TGCAGTGCTAGCCCCCTTGGACAGGGGAAGGATGAGCAGTACTTC. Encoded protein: CSASPLGQGKDEQYF.